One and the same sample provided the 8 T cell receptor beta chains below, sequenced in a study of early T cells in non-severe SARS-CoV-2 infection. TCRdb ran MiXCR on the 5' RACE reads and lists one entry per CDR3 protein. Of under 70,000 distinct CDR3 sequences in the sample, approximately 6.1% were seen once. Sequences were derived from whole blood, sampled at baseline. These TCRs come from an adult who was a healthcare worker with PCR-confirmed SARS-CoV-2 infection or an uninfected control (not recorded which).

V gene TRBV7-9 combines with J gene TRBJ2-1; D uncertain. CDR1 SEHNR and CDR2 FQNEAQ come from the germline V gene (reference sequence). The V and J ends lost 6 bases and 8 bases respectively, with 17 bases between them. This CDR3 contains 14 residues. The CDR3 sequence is CASRPTRIIHEQFF. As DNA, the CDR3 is TGTGCCAGCAGGCCAACACGGATCATCCATGAGCAGTTCTTC. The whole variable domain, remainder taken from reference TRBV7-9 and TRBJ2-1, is DTGVSQNPRHKITKRGQNVTFRCDPISEHNRLYWYRQTLGQGPEFLTYFQNEAQLEKSRLLSDRFSAERPKGSFSTLEIQRTEQGDSAMYLCASRPTRIIHEQFFGPGTRLTVL.

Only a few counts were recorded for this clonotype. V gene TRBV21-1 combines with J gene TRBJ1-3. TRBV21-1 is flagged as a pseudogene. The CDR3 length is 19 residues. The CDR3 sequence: CASSNHFGGDSLLGNTIYF. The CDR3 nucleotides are TGTGCCAGCAGCAACCACTTTGGAGGGGACTCCCTGTTGGGAAACACCATATATTTT.

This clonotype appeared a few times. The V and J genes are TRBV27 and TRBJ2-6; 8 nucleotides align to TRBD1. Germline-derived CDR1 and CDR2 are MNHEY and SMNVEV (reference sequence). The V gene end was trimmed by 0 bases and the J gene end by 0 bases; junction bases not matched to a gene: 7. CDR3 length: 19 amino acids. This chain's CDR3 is CASSLSRTGLNSGANVLTF. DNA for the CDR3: TGTGCCAGCAGTTTATCTAGGACAGGGCTTAACTCTGGGGCCAACGTCCTGACTTTC.

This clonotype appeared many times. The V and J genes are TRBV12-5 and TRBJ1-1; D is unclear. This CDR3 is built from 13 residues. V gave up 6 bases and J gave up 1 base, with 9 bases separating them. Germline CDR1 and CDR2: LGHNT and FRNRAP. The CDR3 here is CASGSPGNTEAFF. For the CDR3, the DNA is TGTGCTAGTGGGTCCCCCGGGAACACTGAAGCTTTCTTT.

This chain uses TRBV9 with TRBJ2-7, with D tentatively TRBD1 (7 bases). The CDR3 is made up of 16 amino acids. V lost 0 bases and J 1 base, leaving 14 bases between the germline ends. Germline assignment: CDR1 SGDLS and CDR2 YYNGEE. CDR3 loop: CASSVAGQGGSYEQYF. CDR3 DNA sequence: TGTGCCAGCAGCGTAGCTGGGCAGGGGGGTTCCTACGAGCAGTACTTC.

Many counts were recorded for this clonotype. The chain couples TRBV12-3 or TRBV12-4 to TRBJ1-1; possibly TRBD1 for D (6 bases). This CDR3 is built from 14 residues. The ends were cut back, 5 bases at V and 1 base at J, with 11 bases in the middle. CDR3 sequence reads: CASSNQDRNTEAFF. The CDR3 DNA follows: TGTGCCAGCAGTAACCAGGACAGGAACACTGAAGCTTTCTTT.

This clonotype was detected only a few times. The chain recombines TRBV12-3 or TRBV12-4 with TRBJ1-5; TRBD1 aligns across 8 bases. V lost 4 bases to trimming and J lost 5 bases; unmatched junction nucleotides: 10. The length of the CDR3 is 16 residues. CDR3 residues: CASSSGTGLIHQPQHF. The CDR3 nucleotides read TGTGCCAGCAGTTCCGGGACAGGCCTTATTCATCAGCCCCAGCATTTT.

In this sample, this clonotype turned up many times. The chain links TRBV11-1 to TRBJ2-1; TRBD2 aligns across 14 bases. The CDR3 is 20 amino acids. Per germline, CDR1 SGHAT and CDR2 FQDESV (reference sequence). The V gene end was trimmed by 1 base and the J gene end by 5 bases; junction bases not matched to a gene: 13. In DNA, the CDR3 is TGTGCCAGCAGCTTAGGGGGGACTAGCGGGAGTATGTGGTCCGACAATGAGCAGTTCTTC. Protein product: CASSLGGTSGSMWSDNEQFF.